This T cell receptor (beta chain) was retrieved from a study of CD8+ T cells in alopecia areata. Reverse transcribed after extraction, RNA yielded cDNA as the sequencing template. Some clones are missing from TCRdb's copy, which holds only in-frame ones; the method was immunoSEQ multiplex PCR. The sample contains 100,000 to 130,000 clones, roughly 84% of which appear only once. This clone came up a few times. The antigen is undetermined. Germline V CDR1 and CDR2: SGHAT, FQNNGV. The CDR3 runs 15 residues. The V segment lost 5 bases and the J segment 13 bases; nucleotides outside the gene matches: 19. Study observations and caveats: Lesional scalp, notably in alopecia totalis/universalis, had clonality above that of normal scalp. Persistence of many expanded lesional clones was seen in scalp and blood during tofacitinib. Tofacitinib significantly decreased scalp clonality and expanded CD8+ clones among top 100.

Treatment meaning: oral pan-JAK inhibitor, 5-10 mg twice daily. Researchers took lesional scalp punch biopsies and peripheral blood from people who were alopecia areata patients. V usage is TRBV11-2 and J usage is TRBJ2-5, with 7 bases fitting TRBD2. Sample: CD8+ T cells sorted from blood, taken at week 24, from a patient treated with tofacitinib. The source is a human donor with alopecia areata. The CDR3 sequence: CASSPFPAGDLHMYF. CDR3 nucleotide sequence: TGTGCCAGCAGCCCGTTCCCCGCGGGGGACCTCCACATGTACTTC.